Shown below are 6 T cell receptor beta chains from a single sample sequenced in a study of CD8+CD57+ T cells in acquired aplastic anemia. CD8+CD57+ cell expansion, shown by flow cytometry, had occurred in the patients selected for sequencing. Investigators profiled TCR beta VDJ and CDR3 from genomic DNA template. One entry per CDR3 protein results from TCRdb running MiXCR on the reads. The sample lists some 200,000 distinct CDR3 sequences; more than 55% were seen once. The sequenced sample consisted of sorted CD4+, CD8+, or CD8+CD57+ T cells (not recorded which) from PBMCs. These receptor sequences come from a human donor with aplastic anemia.

This clonotype was counted ten times or more. The chain is built from TRBV7-9 and TRBJ1-6; unclear D gene. The V end lost 5 bases, the J end lost 3 bases, and 17 bases lay between the germline ends. The CDR3 sequence is 17 residues long. Per the germline V gene, CDR1 is SEHNR and CDR2 is FQNEAQ (reference sequence). CDR3 sequence reads: CASSPPNPTFYNSPLHF. CDR3 in DNA: TGTGCCAGCAGCCCCCCGAATCCGACCTTCTATAATTCACCCCTCCACTTT.

The table lists this clonotype with a few counts. The genes are TRBV7-9 and TRBJ2-3; possibly TRBD2 for D (5 bases). The ends were cut back, 1 base at V and 6 bases at J, with 11 bases in the middle. Looked up from germline, CDR1 is SEHNR and CDR2 is FQNEAQ (reference sequence). This CDR3 is built from 14 residues. The CDR3, as DNA: TGTGCCAGCAGCTTAGGTTGGGAGTCGGATACGCAGTATTTT. As protein: CASSLGWESDTQYF.

The rearrangement joins TRBV7-9 to TRBJ2-7; D is ambiguous. This CDR3 is 14 amino acids long. Germline V lookup: CDR1 SEHNR, CDR2 FQNEAQ (reference sequence). The germline V and J ends were trimmed by 5 bases and 0 bases, with 11 bases remaining between them. The CDR3: CASSPRVSSYEQYF. CDR3 nucleotides: TGTGCCAGCAGCCCACGGGTCTCCTCCTACGAGCAGTACTTC. Using reference TRBV7-9 and TRBJ2-7 for the parts outside the CDR3, the full variable domain is DTGVSQNPRHKITKRGQNVTFRCDPISEHNRLYWYRQTLGQGPEFLTYFQNEAQLEKSRLLSDRFSAERPKGSFSTLEIQRTEQGDSAMYLCASSPRVSSYEQYFGPGTRLTVT.

In its sample, this clonotype was seen many times. The chain carries TRBV6-4 and TRBJ2-3, with 8 bases lining up with TRBD2. CDR3 length: 16 residues. V shed 5 bases, J shed 2 bases, and the junction held 9 bases outside the gene matches. Germline V gives CDR1 MRHNA, CDR2 SNTAGT. CDR3 residues: CASSLKAGEHTDTQYF. DNA for the CDR3: TGTGCCAGCAGTCTTAAAGCGGGGGAACACACAGATACGCAGTATTTT.

This clonotype was detected once. A much larger clone is a single base away; this may be a read error. Likely a read error: the CDR3 ends without its conserved phenylalanine or tryptophan. The CDR3 nucleotides read TGTGCCAGCAGCTTATTCTGGTACGAGCAGTACTAC. It encodes CASSLFWYEQYY. The genes are TRBV7-3 and TRBJ2-7; D unclear. V lost 2 bases to trimming and J lost 4 bases, with 6 bases between them. The germline CDR1 and CDR2 sequences are SGHTA and FQGTGA. The CDR3 length is 12 residues.

The chain uses TRBV14 and TRBJ1-1; the D gene is possibly TRBD1 (6 bases). Looked up from germline, CDR1 is SGHDN and CDR2 is FVKESK. CDR3 length: 15 amino acids. V dropped 0 bases and J dropped 5 bases, with 13 bases sitting between them. The CDR3 DNA is TGTGCCAGCAGCCAAGAGTTCAGGGGTTCAACTGAAGCTTTCTTT. Amino acid sequence: CASSQEFRGSTEAFF.